The 15 T cell receptor beta chains in this list originate from one sample, sequenced in a study of blood T cell repertoires in COVID-19. Only in-frame clones appear in the TCRdb table, and some are missing; sequencing was by immunoSEQ multiplex PCR. Of 35,000 to 55,000 clones listed, about nine tenths are singletons. Sequencing used peripheral blood. The origin of the receptors is a human donor in a cohort sampled during active COVID-19.

The gene calls are TRBV11-2 and TRBJ2-7; D may be TRBD1 (6 bases). Trimming shortened V by 6 bases and J by 6 bases, and 12 bases separated the two germline ends. Germline V gene data show CDR1 as SGHAT and CDR2 as FQNNGV. CDR3 length equals 12 residues. CDR3 residues: CASRYTGTEQYF. As DNA, the CDR3 is TGTGCCAGCAGATATACAGGGACCGAGCAGTACTTC.

The chain uses TRBV24-1 and TRBJ2-5; 9 positions match TRBD1. CDR3 length: 15 residues. CDR1 is KGHDR, CDR2 SFDVKD, per germline. V lost 1 base, J lost 3 bases, and 2 bases stayed unmatched. DNA for the CDR3: TGTGCCACCAGTGATTTACGACAGGGGGAAGAGACCCAGTACTTC. It translates to CATSDLRQGEETQYF.

The gene calls are TRBV6-5 and TRBJ2-3; D remains ambiguous. Germline CDR1 MNHEY, CDR2 SVGAGI. Trimming left V 6 bases short and J 0 bases short, with 7 bases between. The CDR3 has 13 residues. As DNA, the CDR3 is TGTGCCAGCAGCGCTACTAGCACAGATACGCAGTATTTT. Translated, it gives CASSATSTDTQYF.

The gene calls are TRBV19 and TRBJ2-6; D ambiguous. V was cut by 3 bases and J by 0 bases, with 6 bases left in between. This CDR3 region has 15 residues. CDR1 LNHDA and CDR2 SQIVND come from the germline V gene (reference sequence). CDR3: CASSIHSSGANVLTF. CDR3 DNA: TGTGCCAGTAGTATCCACAGCTCTGGGGCCAACGTCCTGACTTTC.

This chain uses TRBV11-2 with TRBJ1-1; no firm D call. Germline assignment: CDR1 SGHAT and CDR2 FQNNGV. The V gene lost 5 bases and the J gene lost 1 base, with 8 bases spanning the gap. This CDR3 has 13 residues. The DNA of the CDR3 is TGTGCCAGCAGCCGAACAGCGAACACTGAAGCTTTCTTT. Its translation is CASSRTANTEAFF.

The chain uses TRBV7-6 and TRBJ2-3, with 11 bases identical to TRBD2. Germline trimming cut 1 base from V and 5 bases from J; bases unmatched to any gene: 5. The CDR3 is made up of 16 amino acids. Per germline, CDR1 SGHVS and CDR2 FNYEAQ. CDR3 DNA: TGTGCCAGCAGCTTAGTAGCGGGGGGGCCTCAAGATACGCAGTATTTT. The encoded protein is CASSLVAGGPQDTQYF.

The V gene is TRBV6-2 or TRBV6-3, the J gene TRBJ1-2; tentatively, D is TRBD1 (5 bases). Trimming took off 2 bases at V and 8 bases at J, with 12 bases between the two ends. The CDR3 covers 13 residues. CDR1 MNHEY and CDR2 SVGEGT come from the germline V gene. The CDR3 region has the DNA TGTGCCAGCAGTTACCGACAGTCGGAAGGCTACACCTTC. Protein: CASSYRQSEGYTF.

This chain joins TRBV6-5 and TRBJ2-1, with 7 bases lining up with TRBD2. The ends lost 4 bases at V and 4 bases at J; junction bases unmatched: 4. Per germline, CDR1 MNHEY and CDR2 SVGAGI. This CDR3 comprises 14 residues. CDR3 sequence: CASSSSGTYNEQFF. In DNA, the CDR3 is TGTGCCAGCAGTTCTAGCGGAACTTACAATGAGCAGTTCTTC.

The chain carries TRBV19 and TRBJ1-4, with 9 bases matching TRBD1. The CDR3 loop spans 19 amino acids. The V segment lost 3 bases and the J segment 0 bases; nucleotides outside the gene matches: 11. Germline assignment: CDR1 LNHDA and CDR2 SQIVND (reference sequence). CDR3 sequence (DNA): TGTGCCAGTAGTATGGGCTTCGGACAGGGGACTGCAACTAATGAAAAACTGTTTTTT. Protein product: CASSMGFGQGTATNEKLFF.

V is TRBV6-2 or TRBV6-3 and J is TRBJ1-2, with TRBD1 matching over 7 bases. Germline values: CDR1 MNHEY, CDR2 SVGEGT. This CDR3 spans 11 amino acids. With 5 bases clipped from V and 8 bases from J, the junction kept 2 bases outside the gene matches. The chain's CDR3 is CASSDRAGYTF. The CDR3 DNA is TGTGCCAGCAGTGACAGGGCGGGCTACACCTTC.

The chain couples TRBV5-7 to TRBJ2-2; the match to TRBD2 covers 10 bases. TRBV5-7 is identified as an open reading frame with a role that is uncertain. The CDR3 sequence is 16 residues long. The V gene end was trimmed by 0 bases and the J gene end by 4 bases; junction bases not matched to a gene: 3. This CDR3 reads CASSLVSGGRTGELFF. As DNA, the CDR3 is TGTGCCAGCAGCTTGGTTAGCGGGGGGCGCACCGGGGAGCTGTTTTTT.

This sequence joins TRBV6-5 and TRBJ1-2; tentatively, D is TRBD1 (5 bases). Trimming left V 6 bases short and J 7 bases short, with 12 bases between. The CDR3 runs 12 residues. Germline CDR1 MNHEY, CDR2 SVGAGI. The CDR3 region is CASRGQGFGYTF. CDR3 bases: TGTGCCAGCAGAGGGCAGGGTTTTGGCTACACCTTC.

This clone was observed a handful of times. This rearrangement joins TRBV30 to TRBJ2-1; 10 bases line up with TRBD1. Germline CDR1 reads GTSNPN; CDR2 reads SVGIG (reference sequence). V lost 8 bases, J lost 6 bases, and 10 bases stayed unmatched. The CDR3 is made up of 14 amino acids. The CDR3 DNA is TGTGCCGGCTACCGGGACAGGGGTGTCAATGAGCAGTTCTTC. Translated, it gives CAGYRDRGVNEQFF. Using reference TRBV30 and TRBJ2-1 for the parts outside the CDR3, the full variable domain is SQTIHQWPATLVQPVGSPLSLECTVEGTSNPNLYWYRQAAGRGLQLLFYSVGIGQISSEVPQNLSASRPQDRQFILSSKKLLLSDSGFYLCAGYRDRGVNEQFFGPGTRLTVL.

In nucleotides, the CDR3 is TGTGCCACCGAGAAGACAGGGGGCTATGAAGCTTTCTTT. Translated: CATEKTGGYEAFF. The chain uses TRBV12-3 or TRBV12-4 and TRBJ1-1; 10 bases fit TRBD1. V lost 10 bases to trimming and J lost 7 bases; unmatched junction nucleotides: 9. This CDR3 contains 13 residues.

The rearrangement uses TRBV28 and TRBJ1-2; tentative D call: TRBD1 (5 bases). This CDR3 has 13 residues. V was cut by 5 bases and J by 4 bases, with 11 bases left in between. Germline V gene sequence: CDR1 MDHEN, CDR2 SYDVKM. CDR3 nucleotide sequence: TGTGCCAGCAGTAAGGGGCGAATCTATGGCTACACCTTC. Its translation: CASSKGRIYGYTF.